A selection of T cell receptor beta chains follows, all from one sample in a study of shared clonotypes between healthy human individuals. Profiling relied on immunoSEQ multiplex PCR, and the TCRdb table lists in-frame clones only, not all of them. The sample contains some 1,900,000 clones, roughly 94% of which appear only once. The specimen sequenced was naive CD8+ T cells sorted from blood. These receptors originate from a man between 18 and 29 years old in good health. Each CDR3 is given with its conserved first and last residue. The D gene is left open where the match is weak. For some rows the clone size is stated as once, few or many, or as a class when expanded; others skip it.

v_gene: TRBV28
abundance: .
j_gene: TRBJ2-5
d_gene: TRBD2
CDR3nt: TGTGCCAGCAGTCGGACTAGCGGGTCTCAAGAGACCCAGTACTTC
CDR3aa: CASSRTSGSQETQYF

v_gene: TRBV7-9
abundance: .
j_gene: TRBJ1-1
d_gene: TRBD1
CDR3nt: TGTGCCAGCAGCTTCACGGGACAGGGTTTGGGGACTGAAGCTTTCTTT
CDR3aa: CASSFTGQGLGTEAFF

v_gene: TRBV5-1
abundance: .
j_gene: TRBJ2-1
d_gene: .
CDR3nt: TGCGCCAGCAGCGCCTTCCCGGGCCGGGAATACAATGAGCAGTTCTTC
CDR3aa: CASSAFPGREYNEQFF

v_gene: TRBV28
abundance: .
j_gene: TRBJ1-2
d_gene: .
CDR3nt: TGTGCCAGCAGTTTCTCCGACAGGTTCTATGGCTACACCTTC
CDR3aa: CASSFSDRFYGYTF

v_gene: TRBV13
abundance: .
j_gene: TRBJ2-7
d_gene: TRBD2
CDR3nt: TGTGCCAGCAGCACTAGCGGGAGACCCCACGAGCAGTACTTC
CDR3aa: CASSTSGRPHEQYF

v_gene: TRBV5-4
abundance: once
j_gene: TRBJ2-1
d_gene: TRBD1
CDR3nt: TGTGCCAGCAGCTTGGAACTTGGGACAGCCGGATACAATGAGCAGTTCTTC
CDR3aa: CASSLELGTAGYNEQFF

v_gene: TRBV27
abundance: .
j_gene: TRBJ2-7
d_gene: .
CDR3nt: TGTGCCAGCAGTTTAACGGTGGCCTACGAGCAGTACTTC
CDR3aa: CASSLTVAYEQYF

v_gene: TRBV27
abundance: .
j_gene: TRBJ2-1
d_gene: .
CDR3nt: TGTGCCAGCAGCAGCCTTTCTATCTTCAGCGGAGCCTCCTACAATGAGCAGTTCTTC
CDR3aa: CASSSLSIFSGASYNEQFF

v_gene: TRBV4-1
abundance: .
j_gene: TRBJ2-3
d_gene: .
CDR3nt: TGCGCCAGCAGCCAAGACGCCCAGAGCACAGATACGCAGTATTTT
CDR3aa: CASSQDAQSTDTQYF

v_gene: TRBV2
abundance: once
j_gene: TRBJ2-3
d_gene: .
CDR3nt: TGTGCCAGCAGCACCGGGACGACGACCACAGATACGCAGTATTTT
CDR3aa: CASSTGTTTTDTQYF

v_gene: TRBV30
abundance: .
j_gene: TRBJ2-1
d_gene: TRBD2
CDR3nt: TGTGCCTGGGAGCGGGAGCTCAATGAGCAGTTCTTC
CDR3aa: CAWERELNEQFF

v_gene: TRBV11-3
abundance: .
j_gene: TRBJ2-7
d_gene: TRBD2
CDR3nt: TGTGCCAGCAGCCCCGGACTAGCGTACGAGCAGTACTTC
CDR3aa: CASSPGLAYEQYF

v_gene: TRBV27
abundance: .
j_gene: TRBJ2-1
d_gene: TRBD2
CDR3nt: TGTGCCAGCACCGCTTTCATAGCGGGGGGTTACAATGAGCAGTTCTTC
CDR3aa: CASTAFIAGGYNEQFF

v_gene: TRBV6-7
abundance: .
j_gene: TRBJ1-3
d_gene: .
CDR3nt: TGTGCCAGCAGCTGGGGACGAAACAGAAACACCATATATTTT
CDR3aa: CASSWGRNRNTIYF